Following are 13 T cell receptor beta chains from one sample sequenced in a study of cytomegalovirus exposure and HLA in healthy donors. PCR amplification relied on 60 Vbeta primers (plus 13 Jbeta primers). Data came from immunoSEQ multiplex PCR; TCRdb stores just in-frame clones and leaves some out. Seen here are about 130,000 clones, less than 90% observed once, and the top ten hold 1.5% to 1.7%. The sequenced material came from PBMCs. These receptors were taken from a middle-aged man in good health and CMV-seronegative.

The CDR3 reads CSVDGGGNEQFF. In nucleotides, the CDR3 is TGCAGCGTTGACGGAGGTGGCAATGAGCAGTTCTTC. The chain uses TRBV29-1 and TRBJ2-1; possibly TRBD2 for D (5 bases). Per germline, CDR1 SQVTM and CDR2 ANQGSEA. The CDR3 runs to 12 residues. Trimming removed 3 bases from V and 6 bases from J, with 9 bases in between.

This clone has only one observation. J is TRBJ1-2 and V is TRBV9; no reliable D call. The CDR3 length is 13 residues. Trimming took 3 bases from V and 7 from J, leaving 13 bases between them. The V gene's germline CDR1 is SGDLS and CDR2 YYNGEE. Here the CDR3 reads CASSAPLSGGYTF. DNA of the CDR3: TGTGCCAGCAGCGCCCCCCTTTCGGGTGGCTACACCTTC.

V is TRBV2 and J is TRBJ1-1, with 9 bases matching TRBD1. The CDR3 length is 15 residues. The V gene end was trimmed by 8 bases and the J gene end by 2 bases; junction bases not matched to a gene: 9. CDR1 is SNHLY, CDR2 FYNNEI, per germline. The CDR3 protein is CASALTGGLNTEAFF. The CDR3 DNA reads TGTGCCAGCGCGTTGACAGGGGGTCTTAACACTGAAGCTTTCTTT.

This chain joins TRBV11-3 and TRBJ2-5, with D perhaps matching TRBD2 (6 bases). Judging by the DNA end, TRBJ2-7 fits better; the J call may be wrong. Germline assignment: CDR1 SGHNT and CDR2 YENEEA. This CDR3 has 13 residues. CDR3 DNA sequence: TGTGCCAGCAGCCCTCGGGGGAGTGACGAGCAGTACTTC. Translation gives CASSPRGSDEQYF.

This clone was seen only a few times. This rearrangement joins TRBV19 to TRBJ2-1; 7 bases are shared with TRBD1. The CDR3 runs 14 residues. CDR1 and CDR2 (germline): LNHDA, SQIVND (reference sequence). V lost 2 bases and J lost 6; bases outside the gene matches: 4. CDR3 sequence: CASSIRTGFNEQFF. CDR3 coding DNA: TGTGCCAGTAGTATAAGGACAGGTTTCAATGAGCAGTTCTTC.

The V and J genes are TRBV10-1 and TRBJ1-6; 8 nucleotides agree with TRBD1. Per germline, CDR1 WNHNN and CDR2 SYGVQD (reference sequence). The V gene end was trimmed by 8 bases and the J gene end by 7 bases; junction bases not matched to a gene: 13. This CDR3 comprises 16 residues. The CDR3 spells CASPWRTGLTNSPLHF. DNA for the CDR3: TGCGCCAGCCCTTGGAGGACAGGGCTAACAAATTCACCCCTCCACTTT.

This sequence joins TRBV4-3 and TRBJ2-7, with TRBD1 identical over 8 bases. CDR3 size: 15 residues. V was clipped by 3 bases and J by 4 bases; unmatched bases: 8. Germline CDR1 LGHNA, CDR2 YSLEER. The CDR3 bases are TGCGCCAGCAGCCAGGGGATGCAGGGGGCTTACGAGCAGTACTTC. Translated: CASSQGMQGAYEQYF.

The rearrangement uses TRBV29-1 and TRBJ1-1; D gene uncertain. The CDR3 is 14 amino acids. The germline V gene has CDR1 SQVTM and CDR2 ANQGSEA. Trimming pared 3 bases from V and 0 bases from J, leaving 11 bases between. CDR3 sequence (DNA): TGCAGCGTTGACCTTGAACAGATGAACACTGAAGCTTTCTTT. It codes for CSVDLEQMNTEAFF.

This clone has a handful of counts. The chain couples TRBV4-3 to TRBJ2-1, with a tentative D call TRBD1 (5 bases). Germline V gene lookup returns CDR1 LGHNA and CDR2 YSLEER. The CDR3 is 12 residues long. Deletions cut 4 bases from V and 11 bases from J, with 12 bases between. The CDR3 nucleotides read TGCGCCAGCAGCCCAGGTGGGGCCAAGCAGTTCTTC. Protein sequence: CASSPGGAKQFF.

J is TRBJ1-5 and V is TRBV7-2; D gene unclear. CDR3 length equals 15 residues. Trimming removed 2 bases from V and 0 bases from J, with 8 bases in between. Germline assignment: CDR1 SGHTA and CDR2 FQGNSA. CDR3 sequence (DNA): TGTGCCAGCAGCTTATACATCCATAGCAATCAGCCCCAGCATTTT. It specifies CASSLYIHSNQPQHF.

This chain links TRBV11-2 with TRBJ2-7; 9 bases are shared with TRBD2. Germline V gene lookup returns CDR1 SGHAT and CDR2 FQNNGV. The junction had 7 bases not matched to a gene; V was cut back by 5 bases and J by 2 bases. The CDR3 length is 15 residues. The DNA for the CDR3 is TGTGCCAGCAGCGCCGGACTAGCGATCACCTACGAGCAGTACTTC. It is translated as CASSAGLAITYEQYF.

The chain employs TRBV27 and TRBJ1-6; weak D call: TRBD1 (5 bases). The CDR3 totals 12 residues. The V gene's germline CDR1 is MNHEY and CDR2 SMNVEV (reference sequence). Trimming left V 3 bases short and J 12 bases short, with 9 bases between. CDR3 in DNA: TGTGCCAGCAGTTTCAGGGAGGGACCCCTCCACTTT. As protein: CASSFREGPLHF.

This sequence joins TRBV18 and TRBJ1-1; no firm D call. Between the trimmed V and J ends, which lost 3 bases and 8 bases, there was a span of 13 bases. Germline CDR1 and CDR2: KGHSH and LQKENI. This CDR3 comprises 13 residues. The DNA of the CDR3 is TGTGCCAGCTCACCCCCACCCGGGTCAGAAGCTTTCTTT. It encodes CASSPPPGSEAFF. The entire variable domain, with the rest obtained from reference TRBV18 and TRBJ1-1, is as follows: NAGVMQNPRHLVRRRGQEARLRCSPMKGHSHVYWYRQLPEEGLKFMVYLQKENIIDESGMPKERFSAEFPKEGPSILRIQQVVRGDSAAYFCASSPPPGSEAFFGQGTRLTVV.